These 22 T cell receptor beta chains were sequenced from one sample in a study of spatial heterogeneity in lung cancer. The time point: sample taken at primary tumor resection. MiXCR, applied by TCRdb to the 5' RACE reads, yields one record per CDR3 protein. The sample yields about 35,000 distinct CDR3 sequences, 2.5% to 3.5% seen once. The material sequenced was normal lung tissue next to the tumor, taken at surgery. These receptor sequences come from a male donor with early-stage non-small cell lung cancer.

This clonotype occurred many times. The rearrangement uses TRBV20-1 and TRBJ1-5, with a weak D call TRBD1 (6 bases). This CDR3 has 15 amino acids. V lost 3 bases and J 4 bases, leaving 16 bases between the germline ends. Germline CDR1 is DFQATT and CDR2 is SNEGSKA (reference sequence). The CDR3 coding sequence is TGCAGTGCTAGGGCCGGGACAACAGTGAATCAGCCCCAGCATTTT. This encodes CSARAGTTVNQPQHF.

This clonotype was seen many times. The rearrangement links TRBV28 to TRBJ2-1, with TRBD2 matching over 13 bases. The trim removed 4 bases at V and 7 bases at J, leaving 4 bases unmatched. Germline CDR1 MDHEN, CDR2 SYDVKM. The CDR3 has 15 residues. The CDR3 DNA reads TGTGCCAGCAGTTCTACTAGCGGGAGGGGGAATGAGCAGTTCTTC. Amino acid sequence: CASSSTSGRGNEQFF.

In its sample, this clonotype was seen many times. V gene TRBV20-1 combines with J gene TRBJ2-2; no clear D gene. CDR3 length: 17 amino acids. Deletions cut 0 bases from V and 5 bases from J, with 19 bases between. Germline lookup yields CDR1 DFQATT and CDR2 SNEGSKA (reference sequence). The CDR3 region has the DNA TGCAGTGCTAGAGACATTCCCCTAGGGCCTTTGACCGGGGAGCTGTTTTTT. Translated, it gives CSARDIPLGPLTGELFF.

This clonotype was observed a handful of times. The rearrangement uses TRBV15 and TRBJ1-1, with 7 bases fitting TRBD1. Per the germline V gene, CDR1 is LNHNV and CDR2 is YYDKDF (reference sequence). Unmatched junction bases numbered 1, after V lost 0 bases and J lost 0 bases. This CDR3 region has 15 residues. The CDR3, as DNA: TGTGCCACCAGCAGAGAACAGGGGTTGAACACTGAAGCTTTCTTT. It yields the protein CATSREQGLNTEAFF.

This clonotype has a count of ten or more. The genes are TRBV28 and TRBJ1-1; D remains unclear. Germline V CDR1 and CDR2: MDHEN, SYDVKM. The CDR3 runs 12 residues. Deletions cut 4 bases from V and 9 bases from J, with 12 bases between. The CDR3 bases are TGTGCCAGCAGTTCGACCGCCGCTAAAGCTTTCTTT. It is translated as CASSSTAAKAFF.

The rearrangement joins TRBV18 to TRBJ2-7, with D possibly matching TRBD2 (6 bases). CDR1 is KGHSH and CDR2 is LQKENI in the germline V gene. CDR3 size: 13 residues. V was trimmed by 9 bases and J by 3 bases, leaving 15 bases between them. The CDR3 DNA follows: TGTGCCAGTTCGGAGGGAAGTGTCTACGAGCAGTACTTC. Translated, it gives CASSEGSVYEQYF.

This clonotype was seen repeatedly, ten times or more. This rearrangement joins TRBV6-5 to TRBJ1-2, with 8 bases aligning to TRBD1. This CDR3 region has 16 residues. CDR1 MNHEY and CDR2 SVGAGI come from the germline V gene. With V trimmed by 5 bases and J by 5 bases, 13 bases remained unmatched. In DNA form, the CDR3 reads TGTGCCAGCAGTCCAGTATCCGGGACAGGATATTATGGCTACACCTTC. Translated: CASSPVSGTGYYGYTF.

This clonotype has a count of ten or more. The V call is TRBV29-1, the J call TRBJ2-5, with D perhaps given as TRBD1 or TRBD2 (5 bases each). Trimming removed 7 bases from V and 0 bases from J, with 12 bases in between. Germline values: CDR1 SQVTM, CDR2 ANQGSEA. The CDR3 sequence is 13 residues long. CDR3 bases: TGCAGCGCCCGGGGCGTAAACCAAGAGACCCAGTACTTC. As protein: CSARGVNQETQYF.

This clonotype was detected many times. The rearrangement links TRBV18 to TRBJ2-5; 7 bases line up with TRBD1. There are 15 residues in the CDR3. V gave up 5 bases and J gave up 0 bases; unmatched junction bases: 6. Germline assignment: CDR1 KGHSH and CDR2 LQKENI. CDR3 region: CASSTMTGNQETQYF. The CDR3, as DNA: TGTGCCAGCTCAACTATGACAGGGAACCAAGAGACCCAGTACTTC.

This clonotype was seen repeatedly, ten times or more. V is TRBV10-3 and J is TRBJ2-7, with D perhaps TRBD1 or TRBD2 (5 bases each). The CDR3 extends over 14 amino acids. Trimming removed 6 bases at V and 2 bases at J, with 14 bases between. CDR1 and CDR2 (germline): ENHRY, SYGVKD. The CDR3 loop is CAIRGDGGTYEQYF. The CDR3, as DNA: TGTGCCATCAGAGGGGACGGAGGCACCTACGAGCAGTACTTC.

This clonotype was seen repeatedly, ten times or more. This chain links TRBV2 with TRBJ2-1; no clear D. Germline lookup yields CDR1 SNHLY and CDR2 FYNNEI. V was clipped by 2 bases and J by 14 bases, with 16 bases between them. The CDR3 length is 13 residues. The CDR3 region is CASSEKPDRFKFF. The CDR3 DNA reads TGTGCCAGCAGTGAAAAACCGGACCGATTTAAGTTCTTC.

V and J are TRBV11-2 and TRBJ2-5; the match to TRBD2 covers 16 bases. V was clipped by 5 bases and J by 2 bases; unmatched bases: 5. This CDR3 comprises 17 residues. CDR1 and CDR2 from the germline V gene are SGHAT and FQNNGV. The CDR3: CASSLGTSGGGQETQYF. The CDR3 DNA follows: TGTGCCAGCAGCCTCGGGACTAGCGGGGGGGGACAAGAGACCCAGTACTTC.

In its sample, this clonotype was seen many times. The V gene is TRBV5-1, the J gene TRBJ1-5; D might be TRBD1 (6 bases). CDR1 is SGHRS, CDR2 YFSETQ, per germline. V was cut by 4 bases and J by 4 bases, with 9 bases left in between. CDR3 size: 13 residues. This CDR3 reads CASSEQGNQPQHF. CDR3 DNA sequence: TGCGCCAGCAGCGAACAGGGTAATCAGCCCCAGCATTTT.

This clonotype has a count of ten or more. CDR3 in amino acids: CSATDLPDSPLHF. CDR3 nucleotides: TGCAGTGCTACGGACCTACCGGATTCACCCCTCCACTTT. V usage is TRBV20-1 and J usage is TRBJ1-6; D gene ambiguous. Germline assignment: CDR1 DFQATT and CDR2 SNEGSKA (reference sequence). With 4 bases removed from V and 8 bases from J, the gap between germline ends came to 12 bases. The CDR3 runs to 13 residues.

This clonotype was seen ten or more times. The V gene is TRBV29-1, the J gene TRBJ2-1; 11 nucleotides align to TRBD2. V shed 5 bases, J shed 0 bases, and the junction held 6 bases outside the gene matches. Germline-derived CDR1 and CDR2 are SQVTM and ANQGSEA. There are 16 residues in the CDR3. This CDR3 is CSVTRLAGSSYNEQFF. Written as DNA, the CDR3 is TGCAGCGTTACGAGACTAGCGGGGAGCTCCTACAATGAGCAGTTCTTC.

This clonotype was counted at least ten times. The rearrangement uses TRBV14 and TRBJ2-3; D gene unclear. Between the trimmed V and J ends, which lost 2 bases and 6 bases, there was a span of 6 bases. Germline V CDR1 and CDR2: SGHDN, FVKESK. This CDR3 is 12 amino acids long. DNA of the CDR3: TGTGCCAGCAGCCAATCGTCCGATACGCAGTATTTT. Translation gives CASSQSSDTQYF. The full variable domain, in which reference TRBV14 and TRBJ2-3 provide the parts outside the CDR3, is EAGVTQFPSHSVIEKGQTVTLRCDPISGHDNLYWYRRVMGKEIKFLLHFVKESKQDESGMPNNRFLAERTGGTYSTLKVQPAELEDSGVYFCASSQSSDTQYFGPGTRLTVL.

This clonotype has ten or more counts. The gene calls are TRBV27 and TRBJ2-7; possible D gene TRBD1, 6 bases. Germline-derived CDR1 and CDR2 are MNHEY and SMNVEV (reference sequence). This CDR3 is built from 14 residues. Trimming removed 8 bases at V and 3 bases at J, with 17 bases between. The CDR3 region is CASGVGTLDYEQYF. CDR3 DNA sequence: TGTGCCAGCGGAGTGGGGACACTCGACTACGAGCAGTACTTC.

This clonotype showed up just a few times. V usage is TRBV7-9 and J usage is TRBJ2-7; a possible D gene is TRBD2 (5 bases). The CDR3 has 13 amino acids. Per the germline V gene, CDR1 is SEHNR and CDR2 is FQNEAQ (reference sequence). V was pared by 5 bases and J by 6 bases, with 14 bases between. The CDR3 spells CASSHSGGGEQYF. The CDR3 DNA sequence: TGTGCCAGCAGCCACTCCGGCGGAGGCGAGCAGTACTTC.

This clonotype has at least ten counts. The chain employs TRBV10-3 and TRBJ2-3; the match to TRBD1 covers 9 bases. Trimming took 5 bases from V and 4 from J; bases not matched to a gene: 4. Germline-derived CDR1 and CDR2 are ENHRY and SYGVKD. The CDR3 runs to 14 residues. The CDR3 loop is CAISKGQGSDTQYF. In DNA, the CDR3 is TGTGCCATCAGTAAAGGACAGGGGTCAGATACGCAGTATTTT.

This clonotype occurred many times. CDR3 sequence reads: CASSLSDRATEAFF. DNA of the CDR3: TGTGCCAGCAGCCTCTCAGACAGGGCGACTGAAGCTTTCTTT. This chain connects TRBV3-1 to TRBJ1-1; 7 nucleotides match TRBD1. Germline V gives CDR1 LGHDT, CDR2 YNNKEL (reference sequence). CDR3 length equals 14 residues. The J segment lost 5 bases and the V segment lost 4 bases, leaving 7 bases of the junction unmatched.

This clonotype was observed at least ten times. This chain joins TRBV11-2 and TRBJ1-2, with unresolved D. The CDR3 covers 15 residues. CDR1 is SGHAT, CDR2 FQNNGV, per germline. The V and J ends lost 0 bases and 4 bases respectively, with 12 bases between them. CDR3 sequence reads: CASSLDLNVAYGYTF. In DNA, the CDR3 is TGTGCCAGCAGCTTAGATCTTAATGTAGCCTATGGCTACACCTTC.

This clonotype was recorded at least ten times. The rearrangement uses TRBV15 and TRBJ1-1, with a possible D match to TRBD1 (6 bases). Germline V gives CDR1 LNHNV, CDR2 YYDKDF (reference sequence). The V end lost 0 bases, the J end lost 1 base, and 12 bases lay between the germline ends. This CDR3 has 16 amino acids. The CDR3 DNA is TGTGCCACCAGCAGAGATGGGGACACTCAGAACACTGAAGCTTTCTTT. This gives the protein CATSRDGDTQNTEAFF.